This TCR beta chain was retrieved from a study of T cell responses to AZD1222 COVID-19 vaccine (dated by TCRdb to the early 2020s). Broadly, across the study: TCR sequencing was performed for approximately 240 trial participants, of whom around 200 were given two doses of AZD1222 and approximately 25 were given two doses of MenACWY control vaccine. Trial participants were enrolled by age into 18-55, 56-69 and 70-plus year subgroups, with about 150, 28 and 57 TCR-sequenced participants respectively.

The germline V gene (reference sequence) supplies CDR1 LNHNV and CDR2 YYDKDF. The CDR3 sequence holds 17 residues, the cysteine and phenylalanine included. Only the CDR3 part of the read is kept: 51 bases, read in frame from the first base. After removal of 1 base from V and 8 bases from J, the junction retains 13 bases not matched to a gene. The CDR3 regions of human TCRbeta chains were analyzed by immunosequencing. As for how the authors treated the data: TCRs in the repertoires were compared against a reference library of SARS-CoV-2-specific TCRs that had been generated with the MIRA antigen-specificity platform. Breadth was defined as the fraction of unique TCRs that were SARS-CoV-2-associated. Depth was defined as the fraction of total T cells that were SARS-CoV-2-associated. Each spike-specific TCR was assigned to its reactive spike region and to a CD4 or CD8 class using the MIRA data. Log10-transformed breadth and depth values were compared by one-way ANOVA with Sidak's multiple comparisons tests. TCRdb re-hosts the immuneACCESS table, in-frame sequences only. Its copies lack some clones; in the studies checked, an unresolved V gene accounts for under half of them, and the cause for the rest is not known. V and J calls and clone size are as listed in that table; D and trimming were resolved from the DNA. This sample lists about 100,000 clones; approximately 92% were detected once. 7.5% to 9.5% of the sample is in the top ten clones.

Comments on this clone: This receptor's antigen is unknown. The sample holds no much larger clone one base away, and base qualities are not on file.

Overall results and qualifications from the work: Because no samples from the day 14 peak response were available, repertoires could be characterized only after the peak T cell response. Conclusions about previously exposed vaccinees are limited because only five to seven AZD1222 recipients were SARS-CoV-2 seropositive at baseline. The 56-69-year group was small, and its depth increase did not reach significance, likely because of low power. Reportedly, almost half of the unique spike-specific TCRs recognized epitopes lying outside the regions that are mutated in the B.1.351 and B.1.1.7 variants. Participants were mostly white British, with more females than males. The authors suggested clonal diversity may have been underestimated. The vaccine-associated CD4 TCRs covered the entire spike protein, and the dominant responses fell in regions 160-218 and 743-854. A significant rise in spike-specific TCR breadth and depth was observed after two AZD1222 doses relative to day 0 and relative to MenACWY recipients.

The sample's time point label, decoded: about 28 days (+/-7) after the second vaccine dose. Because spike-specific TCR depth and breadth did not differ between the two schedules, AZD1222 recipients who got a second dose at roughly 4 weeks were pooled with those who got a second dose at roughly 12 weeks. Vaccinee samples came from UK trials COV001 and COV002, including a single-blind randomized controlled phase 2/3 trial of AZD1222 (ChAdOx1 nCoV-19) in healthy adults. For TCRbeta chain sequencing, PBMC samples were collected from trial participants at day 0 and at day 28 after the second dose. This specimen consisted of peripheral blood, obtained 28 days after the second AZD1222 dose. In this chain, TRBV15 is recombined with TRBJ2-1; 8 nucleotides in the junction match TRBD2. The sequence derives from an adult who received the AZD1222 COVID-19 vaccine. The CDR3 amino acid sequence is: CATSRGALSGGLHEQFF. The DNA sequence follows: TGTGCCACCAGCAGAGGGGCCTTATCGGGGGGGCTTCATGAGCAGTTCTTC.